This T cell receptor beta chain was obtained from a study of cytomegalovirus exposure and HLA in healthy donors (dated by TCRdb to the late 2010s). About the investigation overall: According to an earlier analysis of 587 of the donors, about 179 million T cells yielded some 120 million unique TCR beta sequences and about 300 Gb of sequence data. About 310 gigabases of sequencing data and some 85 million unique TCR sequences were included in an early release covering about 700 HLA-typed donors. Of the roughly 430 genotyped donors, about 84% fell in the genetic ancestry cluster associated with self-reported Caucasian donors. The aim of the study was to test whether cataloging public T cell receptors could identify signatures of past pathogen exposure. The study profiled the T cell repertoires of approximately 700 subjects by immunosequencing and related them to cytomegalovirus serostatus. In addition to the first cohort of 650 to 750 subjects, a separate validation cohort of 100 to 150 different subjects was used. High-throughput TCR immunosequencing, statistical association of individual TCRs with disease status, and machine learning were combined to predict cytomegalovirus infection status. A later analysis re-analyzed previously published TCR beta repertoires from 666 donors and added high-resolution HLA genotyping to study TCR occurrence patterns. The later analysis used no new phenotypic data to find candidate immune exposures, relying instead on TCR beta sequences and their occurrence across donors. In an earlier analysis of roughly 580 of the donors, high-throughput TCR beta sequencing was used to judge whether each TCR beta V gene segment behaved as functional or pseudogenic. Alongside the repertoire data, information on donor age, sex, ethnicity and CMV serostatus was compiled. A later genetic analysis took genome-wide SNP genotypes for about 65% of the 666 donors and used that subset as a discovery cohort. Every repertoire in the discovery cohort had been generated on one and the same sequencing platform. Both class I and class II loci were covered by HLA typing, at four-digit resolution. Typing coverage differed by locus: A, B, C, DRB1 and DQB1 were typed in roughly 620-630 donors, DQA1 in roughly 500, DPA1 in 600 to 610, and DPB1 in just under 490. Because of strong linkage in the cohort, five DR-DQ haplotypes were treated as single units for association and clustering. Among around 400 genotyped donors of the cohort, an average of roughly 230,000 unique TCR beta nucleotide sequences was sequenced per donor, of which 15% to 20% were non-productive.

In the germline V gene, CDR1 corresponds to MDHEN and CDR2 to SYDVKM. The CDR3, from cysteine to phenylalanine, totals 14 residues. The read is trimmed to its CDR3 DNA, 42 bases read in frame from base 1. V is clipped by 6 bases and J by 5 bases, and the sequence between their germline boundaries is 16 bases long. In total, about 650 healthy bone marrow donors made up the cohort. Cohort members were all nominally healthy when sampled, although unrecorded immune exposures were likely present. The donor was CMV seronegative and belonged to the group of more than 300 seronegative cohort members. A peripheral blood sample was collected from each donor, and TCR beta sequencing was performed on peripheral blood mononuclear cells. Genomic DNA was extracted from the blood cell samples with the Qiagen DNeasy Blood Extraction Kit. Overall study results and their limits: A further reported finding was that TCR beta sequences accurately predicted the HLA-A and HLA-B alleles for most subjects in the first cohort. When HLA alleles, especially DR and DQ, strongly co-occurred, TCR associations were difficult to assign to individual alleles. Across donors, most TCR sequences were observed very rarely, whereas some public TCRs were present in many individuals. The study listed approximately 150 TCR beta chains as associated with cytomegalovirus. Immune exposure information for the cohort was limited to CMV serostatus. Only TCR beta chains were sequenced in this cohort, and the absence of alpha or paired-chain data limited detectable features. An association between a missense DCLRE1C variant and V-gene and J-gene trimming of TCR beta chains was found in a later genetic analysis and replicated in an independent cohort. The sequencing pipeline was judged likely to have produced a cluster of highly shared sequence variants as a technical artifact. The earlier analysis of approximately 540 of the donors excluded over 15 rarely observed V segments, including chromosome 9 orphons, because counts were too low. It was suggested by the authors that the approach could potentially be generalized to other disease states and immunological phenotypes. The 87-base-pair reads could not distinguish some IMGT-functional V segments, including TRBV6-2 and TRBV6-3, so those segments were excluded. An earlier analysis of 587 of the donors showed that most TCR beta V segments appeared in productive rearrangements either about 87% or about 30% of the time, which broadly matched IMGT annotations. HLA typing was unavailable for some donors at each locus, so association tests used only the typed subset. Cytomegalovirus status was reported to be diagnosed by the classifier with high specificity and sensitivity in both the original and validation cohorts. According to a later analysis, TCR association rates differed among HLA loci, with DRB1 alleles showing the most associated TCRs and HLA-C alleles showing the fewest. The presence/absence analyses assumed that sequencing depth was roughly uniform across donors, and that assumption may not be true. A later analysis reported that several top co-occurrence clusters appeared linked to parvovirus B19, influenza, CMV and Epstein-Barr virus. A few of the identified cytomegalovirus-associated TCR beta chains were confirmed in vitro to be specific for cytomegalovirus antigens. In a later analysis, most CMV-associated TCR beta chains were found to appear HLA-restricted, with HLA associations seemingly driven largely by CMV exposure. A later analysis associated about 17,000 TCR beta sequences with specific HLA alleles at a false discovery rate of 0.05. Compared with equally common non-associated chains, HLA-associated TCR beta chains in a later analysis were more clonally expanded and had lower generation probabilities. Correlated functional status among segregating V segments might reflect linkage disequilibrium, but an unknown experimental factor could not be ruled out. A later genetic analysis reported fewer N-insertions in productive TCRs among donors in an Asian-associated ancestry cluster than the roughly 620-donor mean.

Libraries were constructed by the immunoSEQ multiplex PCR assay. A mixture of 60 forward primers for TCR Vbeta segments and 13 reverse primers for TCR Jbeta segments was used in the multiplex PCR. The CDR3 region of rearranged TCR beta genes was amplified from genomic DNA with a multiplex PCR assay. The amplified TCR beta libraries were sequenced on the Illumina HiSeq System as 87-base-pair reads. The authors' pipeline ran thus. In a later analysis, some 80 million unique TCR beta chains were counted across the roughly 670 repertoires, and roughly 11 million of these chains were shared by at least two donors. Raw reads were error-corrected and collapsed into unique sequences by a nearest-neighbor algorithm in which closely related sequences were merged to remove PCR and sequencing errors. CDR3 sequences were aligned to IMGT reference sequences to assign V, D and J gene segments. For a sequence to be retained, at least a six-nucleotide match to both a V gene segment and a J gene segment was required. A rearrangement was called productive if the CDR3 had no stop codons and remained in frame with V and J, and every other rearrangement was called non-productive. CDR3 was defined by IMGT convention, running from the second conserved V-encoded cysteine to the conserved J-encoded phenylalanine. The earlier analysis of fewer than 750 of the donors excluded sequences that lacked an unambiguous match to a single V gene segment. In an earlier analysis of several hundred of the donors, a V segment was called functional when productive rearrangements were above 56.7%, and segregating when the standard deviation between donors exceeded 5%. A statistical classification framework was developed to diagnose cytomegalovirus status using the catalog of TCR beta chain sequences. A later analysis assigned V and J genes by comparing TCR nucleotide sequences with IMGT/GENE-DB human TR gene sequences. In a later analysis, CDR3 sequences and most-parsimonious VDJ recombination scenarios were assigned using the TCRdist pipeline. In a later analysis, each TCR beta chain was defined by its CDR3 amino acid sequence together with its V-gene family, and reads lacking a unique V-gene family were excluded. In a later analysis, approximately 640 highly shared, low-generation-probability nucleotide sequences were removed to address suspected cross-contamination and a sequencing artifact. A later analysis calculated a clonal expansion index for each public chain from normalized within-repertoire ranks of inferred template counts. A later analysis computed generation probabilities with a VDJ recombination model fitted to out-of-frame rearrangements, and checked the results against IGoR. In a later analysis, TCR-TCR, TCR-HLA and TCR-CMV co-occurrence was scored with hypergeometric tests, and a repertoire-size bias correction was applied to TCR pairs. In a later analysis, false discovery rates were estimated by permuting HLA or CMV assignments 20 times. In a later analysis, co-occurring TCRs were grouped using DBSCAN, and TCRdist sequence similarity was added for clustering within HLA-allele-positive subsets. For co-occurrence clustering, repertoires with fewer than 30,000 or more than 120,000 public chains were excluded, along with 5 or 6 repertoires with anomalous nucleotide sharing. TCRdb limited this immuneACCESS table to in-frame rearrangements with V and J called. A share of clones is missing; checked studies link under half to unresolved V genes, and the rest is unexplained. The V and J calls and clone size come from that table; D and trimming were worked out from the DNA. The sample table includes about 140,000 clones. The ten largest clones represent approximately 2.5% of the sample.

Concerning this clone: The antigen it binds to is not known.

The chain was built from TRBV28 and TRBJ1-1, with a tentative D gene TRBD1 over 6 matching bases. Sequenced: PBMCs. The sequence came from a man between 40 and 49 years old in good health and CMV-seronegative. The CDR3 corresponds to CASSTTGKKTEAFF. The sequence in DNA is TGTGCCAGCAGCACTACAGGGAAGAAGACTGAAGCTTTCTTT.